This TCR beta chain was captured by sequencing in a study of cytomegalovirus exposure and HLA in healthy donors. About the research overall: There were 88 million or so unique TCRs (from HLA-typed donors) in an early data release. Regarding the study as a whole: Investigators reported 150 to 200 TCR beta chains as tied to cytomegalovirus.

A remark on this clone: What it binds is unknown.

PCR used 60 Vbeta primers and 13 Jbeta primers. Profiled with immunoSEQ multiplex PCR; TCRdb holds only in-frame clones, not every one. Here the sample table reports around 210,000 clones. The CDR3 consists of 15 residues. Germline loops: CDR1 LNHDA, CDR2 SQIVND (reference sequence). The V gene lost 1 base and the J gene lost 0 bases, with 9 bases spanning the gap. The sample comprised PBMCs. The TCR was taken from a woman under 40 in good health and CMV-seropositive. This chain connects TRBV19 to TRBJ1-1; tentative D call: TRBD1 (6 bases). CDR3 sequence reads: CASSIGDRLNTEAFF. In nucleotides, the CDR3 is TGTGCCAGTAGTATAGGAGACAGGCTGAACACTGAAGCTTTCTTT.